These 22 T cell receptor beta chains share one sample of origin, sequenced in a study of a mutant IDH1 vaccine in newly diagnosed glioma. Time point: week 35, safety follow-up. Vaccination used 300 ug of mutant IDH1 20-mer peptide per dose, with topical imiquimod. These receptors' antigens are unknown. Using immunoSEQ multiplex PCR, the repertoire was profiled, and TCRdb retains in-frame clones only, with some absent. The sample includes 33,000 or so clones, around 79% of them seen just once. Sequenced material: PBMCs, taken from a glioma patient whose treatment included an IDH1 peptide vaccine. These receptor sequences come from a woman aged 25 to 39 with glioma. Some clones in this sample may be carry-over from other donors' samples.

This clone showed up just a few times. The J gene is TRBJ2-5, the V gene TRBV6-5; no reliable D call. Between the trimmed V and J ends, which lost 0 bases and 6 bases, there was a span of 8 bases. The length of the CDR3 is 13 residues. CDR1 is MNHEY and CDR2 is SVGAGI in the germline V gene. CDR3 coding DNA: TGTGCCAGCAGTTACTCGGTGACGAAGACCCAGTACTTC. Its protein is CASSYSVTKTQYF.

V usage is TRBV27 and J usage is TRBJ2-7; 7 bases match TRBD1. The CDR3 extends over 14 amino acids. CDR1 MNHEY and CDR2 SMNVEV come from the germline V gene (reference sequence). Trimming removed 4 bases from V and 0 bases from J; junction bases left unmatched: 3. CDR3 in DNA: TGTGCCAGCAGTTCGACAGGGAGCTCCTACGAGCAGTACTTC. Its translation: CASSSTGSSYEQYF.

This clone was observed a single time. The chain carries TRBV19 and TRBJ1-5; 10 bases align to TRBD1. The CDR3 consists of 15 residues. Germline loops: CDR1 LNHDA, CDR2 SQIVND (reference sequence). Trimming cost V 4 bases and J 7 bases; bases outside gene matches: 7. The chain's CDR3 is CASSTGQGVGQPQHF. DNA for the CDR3: TGTGCCAGTAGTACTGGACAGGGGGTAGGGCAGCCCCAGCATTTT. The complete variable domain, with remaining parts taken from reference TRBV19 and TRBJ1-5, reads DGGITQSPKYLFRKEGQNVTLSCEQNLNHDAMYWYRQDPGQGLRLIYYSQIVNDFQKGDIAEGYSVSREKKESFPLTVTSAQKNPTAFYLCASSTGQGVGQPQHFGDGTRLSIL.

The rearrangement links TRBV5-5 to TRBJ2-2; D is unclear. Trimming left V 0 bases short and J 2 bases short, with 11 bases between. Germline V lookup: CDR1 SGHKS, CDR2 YYEKEE (reference sequence). CDR3 length: 16 residues. CDR3 sequence reads: CASSLGGPINTGELFF. The CDR3 DNA reads as TGTGCCAGCAGCTTGGGCGGACCCATAAACACCGGGGAGCTGTTTTTT.

The genes are TRBV18 and TRBJ1-4, with D tentatively TRBD1 (6 bases). Trimming removed 3 bases at V and 8 bases at J, with 16 bases between. Germline values: CDR1 KGHSH, CDR2 LQKENI. The CDR3 is 15 residues long. The CDR3 DNA sequence: TGTGCCAGCTCACCCCTTAGTGGGGGCCCGGAAAAACTGTTTTTT. This codes for CASSPLSGGPEKLFF.

V and J are TRBV29-1 and TRBJ1-5; D is possibly TRBD1 (5 bases). Looked up from germline, CDR1 is SQVTM and CDR2 is ANQGSEA. Trimming removed 7 bases from V and 4 bases from J, with 11 bases in between. This CDR3 has 12 residues. CDR3 protein: CSAREGNQPQHF. Written as DNA, the CDR3 is TGCAGCGCCAGGGAGGGGAATCAGCCCCAGCATTTT.

The chain employs TRBV4-1 and TRBJ1-2; D ambiguous. The CDR3 totals 12 residues. Trimming stripped 0 bases from V and 7 bases from J, with 6 bases between. Germline V gene data show CDR1 as MGHRA and CDR2 as YSYEKL. CDR3 sequence: CASSQDLAGYTF. The CDR3, as DNA: TGCGCCAGCAGCCAAGATCTGGCTGGCTACACCTTC.

Worth noting for this clone: The germline gene is not matched at one end of the junction; a read error may be the cause. V usage is TRBV7-7 and J usage is TRBJ1-3; D perhaps matches TRBD1 (6 bases). The CDR3 loop spans 16 amino acids. Germline V gene data show CDR1 as SSHAT and CDR2 as FNYEAQ (reference sequence). In DNA form, the CDR3 reads TGTGCTAGCAGCAAGGGGGAGATTCCCTCTGGAAACACCATATATTTT. It is translated as CASSKGEIPSGNTIYF.

The chain is built from TRBV30 and TRBJ2-7; D remains unclear. The CDR3 extends over 11 amino acids. CDR1 and CDR2 from the germline V gene are GTSNPN and SVGIG (reference sequence). Trimming left V 3 bases short and J 3 bases short, with 6 bases between. The CDR3, as DNA: TGTGCCTGGAGCGGTTACTACGAGCAGTACTTC. Translation gives CAWSGYYEQYF.

The V and J genes are TRBV7-9 and TRBJ1-1; 10 bases are a match to TRBD1. Germline trimming cut 5 bases from V and 4 bases from J; bases unmatched to any gene: 4. The CDR3 loop spans 14 amino acids. The V gene's germline CDR1 is SEHNR and CDR2 FQNEAQ (reference sequence). CDR3 sequence: CASSRQGASTEAFF. CDR3 in DNA: TGTGCCAGCAGCCGACAGGGGGCAAGCACTGAAGCTTTCTTT.

The chain uses TRBV28 and TRBJ1-1, with unresolved D. The CDR3 contains 12 residues. Between the trimmed V and J ends, which lost 5 bases and 5 bases, there was a span of 9 bases. The germline gives CDR1 MDHEN, CDR2 SYDVKM. The CDR3 region is CASSLLGTEAFF. The CDR3, as DNA: TGTGCCAGCAGTCTGTTGGGGACTGAAGCTTTCTTT. Looking up the rest from reference TRBV28 and TRBJ1-1 gives the full variable domain: DVKVTQSSRYLVKRTGEKVFLECVQDMDHENMFWYRQDPGLGLRLIYFSYDVKMKEKGDIPEGYSVSREKKERFSLILESASTNQTSMYLCASSLLGTEAFFGQGTRLTVV.

V is TRBV30 and J is TRBJ2-5; D unresolved. From germline, CDR1 is GTSNPN and CDR2 SVGIG (reference sequence). Trimming removed 2 bases at V and 5 bases at J, with 9 bases between. The length of the CDR3 is 12 residues. The CDR3 DNA reads as TGTGCCTGGAGTTCCCTCGTGGAGACCCAGTACTTC. It encodes CAWSSLVETQYF.

The J gene is TRBJ2-7, the V gene TRBV27; TRBD1 agrees at 11 bases. Per the germline V gene, CDR1 is MNHEY and CDR2 is SMNVEV (reference sequence). The length of the CDR3 is 16 residues. J lost 5 bases, V lost 4 bases, and 10 bases had no gene match. CDR3 sequence (DNA): TGTGCCAGCAGTTCTAAATGGGACAGGGGGTTGCACGAGCAGTACTTC. Translated, it gives CASSSKWDRGLHEQYF.

This clone appeared a single time. J is TRBJ1-5 and V is TRBV6-6; TRBD1 agrees at 7 bases. Trimming at V came to 3 bases and at J to 5 bases, leaving 7 bases not matched to a gene. This CDR3 has 15 residues. Germline CDR1 MNHNY, CDR2 SVGAGI (reference sequence). For the CDR3, the DNA is TGTGCCAGCAGTTATGGCGACAGGGCCGATCAGCCCCAGCATTTT. It codes for CASSYGDRADQPQHF.

This clone appeared a few times. The gene calls are TRBV30 and TRBJ1-2; 10 nucleotides align to TRBD1. This CDR3 is built from 12 residues. CDR1 is GTSNPN and CDR2 is SVGIG in the germline V gene (reference sequence). J lost 8 bases, V lost 4 bases, and 4 bases had no gene match. In DNA, the CDR3 is TGTGCCTGGATCCGGGACAGGGGCGGCTACACCTTC. Translating it yields CAWIRDRGGYTF.

The CDR3, as DNA: TGTGCCAGCAGTGAAAGAACAGCCTATGGCTACACCTTC. Amino acid sequence: CASSERTAYGYTF. J is TRBJ1-2 and V is TRBV6-1; no clear D. Looked up from germline, CDR1 is MNHNS and CDR2 is SASEGT. The germline V and J ends were trimmed by 2 bases and 4 bases, with 8 bases remaining between them. This CDR3 spans 13 amino acids.

This clone was seen just once. The rearrangement joins TRBV13 to TRBJ1-2, with TRBD1 matching 10 bases. The germline V gene has CDR1 PRHDT and CDR2 FYEKMQ (reference sequence). V was pared by 5 bases and J by 7 bases, with 7 bases of the junction left unmatched. This CDR3 is 14 amino acids long. The CDR3 region is CASSGRTGGGGYTF. The CDR3 DNA is TGTGCCAGCAGCGGAAGGACAGGGGGGGGTGGCTACACCTTC. The full variable domain, its missing parts supplied by reference TRBV13 and TRBJ1-2, is AAGVIQSPRHLIKEKRETATLKCYPIPRHDTVYWYQQGPGQDPQFLISFYEKMQSDKGSIPDRFSAQQFSDYHSELNMSSLELGDSALYFCASSGRTGGGGYTFGSGTRLTVV.

The chain is built from TRBV20-1 and TRBJ2-7, with D unclear. Trimming removed 6 bases from V and 0 bases from J, with 6 bases in between. The V gene's germline CDR1 is DFQATT and CDR2 SNEGSKA (reference sequence). The CDR3 covers 11 residues. The CDR3 DNA sequence: TGCAGTGCGGGCCTCTCCTACGAGCAGTACTTC. Translated: CSAGLSYEQYF.

This rearrangement joins TRBV29-1 to TRBJ2-7, with 8 nucleotides matching TRBD1. The V gene end was trimmed by 7 bases and the J gene end by 2 bases; junction bases not matched to a gene: 16. Germline V gene sequence: CDR1 SQVTM, CDR2 ANQGSEA. The CDR3 has 16 amino acids. The CDR3 sequence: CSASTGDPLLPYEQYF. The CDR3 DNA reads TGCAGCGCATCGACAGGGGACCCCCTCCTCCCCTACGAGCAGTACTTC.

The V and J genes are TRBV2 and TRBJ2-6; 7 nucleotides match TRBD1. The CDR3 has 18 residues. V was clipped by 5 bases and J by 0 bases; unmatched bases: 10. Germline CDR1 is SNHLY and CDR2 is FYNNEI. The CDR3 sequence: CASSPNGDRHSGANVLTF. CDR3 nucleotides: TGTGCCAGCAGTCCTAACGGGGACAGACACTCTGGGGCCAACGTCCTGACTTTC.

This chain uses TRBV9 with TRBJ1-2, with D perhaps TRBD1 (6 bases). In germline, CDR1 is SGDLS, CDR2 YYNGEE. V was shortened by 3 bases and J by 4 bases, with 16 bases between the two germline ends. The CDR3 consists of 15 residues. The CDR3 region is CASSAQMGAFYGYTF. In nucleotides, the CDR3 is TGTGCCAGCAGCGCCCAAATGGGGGCCTTCTATGGCTACACCTTC.

This clone turned up a few times. V and J are TRBV19 and TRBJ2-2, with D tentatively TRBD1 (5 bases). V lost 5 bases, J lost 7 bases, and 14 bases lay in between. The CDR3 consists of 14 residues. Looked up from germline, CDR1 is LNHDA and CDR2 is SQIVND (reference sequence). CDR3: CASSRTRVGGELFF. The CDR3 bases are TGTGCCAGTAGTCGAACCAGGGTTGGCGGGGAGCTGTTTTTT.